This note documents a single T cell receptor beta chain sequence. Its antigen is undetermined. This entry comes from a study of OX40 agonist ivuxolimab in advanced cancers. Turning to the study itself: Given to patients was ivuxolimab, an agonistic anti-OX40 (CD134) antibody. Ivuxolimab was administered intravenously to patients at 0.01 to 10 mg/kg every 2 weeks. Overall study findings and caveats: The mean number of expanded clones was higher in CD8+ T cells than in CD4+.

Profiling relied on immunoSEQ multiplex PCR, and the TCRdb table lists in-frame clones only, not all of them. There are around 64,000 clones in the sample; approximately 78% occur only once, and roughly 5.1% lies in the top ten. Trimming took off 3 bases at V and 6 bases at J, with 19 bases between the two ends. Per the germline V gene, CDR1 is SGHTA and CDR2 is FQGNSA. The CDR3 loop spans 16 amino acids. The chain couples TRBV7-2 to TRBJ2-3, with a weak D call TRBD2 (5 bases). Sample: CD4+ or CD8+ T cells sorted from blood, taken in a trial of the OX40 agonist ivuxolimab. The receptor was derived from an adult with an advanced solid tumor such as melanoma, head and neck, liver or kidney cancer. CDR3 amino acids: CASSFGSPTLADTQYF. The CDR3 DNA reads TGTGCCAGCAGCTTTGGGAGCCCAACCCTGGCGGATACGCAGTATTTT.